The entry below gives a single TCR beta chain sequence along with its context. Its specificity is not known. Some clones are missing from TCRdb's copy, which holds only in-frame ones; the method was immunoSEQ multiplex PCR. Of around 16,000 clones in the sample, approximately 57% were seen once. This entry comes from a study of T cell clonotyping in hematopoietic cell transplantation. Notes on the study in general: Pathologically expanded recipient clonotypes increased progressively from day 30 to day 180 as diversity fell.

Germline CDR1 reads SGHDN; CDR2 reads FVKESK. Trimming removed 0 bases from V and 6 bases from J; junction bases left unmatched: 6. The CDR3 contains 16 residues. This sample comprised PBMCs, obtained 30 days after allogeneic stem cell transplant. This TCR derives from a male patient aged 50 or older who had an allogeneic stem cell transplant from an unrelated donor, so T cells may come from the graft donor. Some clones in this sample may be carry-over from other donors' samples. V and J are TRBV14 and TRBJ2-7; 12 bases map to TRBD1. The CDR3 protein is CASSQDGGTGGVEQYF. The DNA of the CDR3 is TGTGCCAGCAGCCAAGATGGGGGGACAGGGGGCGTCGAGCAGTACTTC.